What follows are 13 T cell receptor beta chains derived from one specimen sequenced in a study of blood T cell repertoires in COVID-19 (dated by TCRdb to the early 2020s). The library relied on the immunoSEQ multiplex PCR assay. TCRdb took this table from immuneACCESS and kept in-frame rearrangements with V and J called. Such tables lack part of the clones; where checked against another copy, unresolved V genes explain under half of the gap, and the rest is unexplained. This sample lists about 220,000 clones; around 80% were detected once. The ten biggest clones cover approximately 15% of the sample. The sequenced material came from PBMCs or T cells enriched from blood (not recorded which). Source of these receptors: a man between 40 and 49 years old who had recovered from COVID-19.

The chain employs TRBV2 and TRBJ1-1, with D hard to call. Germline-derived CDR1 and CDR2 are SNHLY and FYNNEI. V lost 5 bases and J lost 6, with 13 bases in between. CDR3 size: 13 residues. The chain's CDR3 is CASSYRGQAEAFF. The CDR3 DNA sequence: TGTGCCAGCAGTTACCGGGGTCAGGCTGAAGCTTTCTTT.

The rearrangement links TRBV19 to TRBJ1-4; TRBD1 matches at 7 bases. V was pared by 5 bases and J by 2 bases, with 5 bases of the junction left unmatched. The CDR3 sequence is 15 residues long. From germline, CDR1 is LNHDA and CDR2 SQIVND (reference sequence). The CDR3 sequence: CASSWDSGTNEKLFF. The CDR3 nucleotides read TGTGCCAGTAGTTGGGACAGCGGGACTAATGAAAAACTGTTTTTT.

The chain couples TRBV28 to TRBJ2-6; D uncertain. The CDR3 has 15 amino acids. In germline, CDR1 is MDHEN, CDR2 SYDVKM. Trimming took 2 bases from V and 4 from J, leaving 9 bases between them. In nucleotides, the CDR3 is TGTGCCAGCAGTTTAATCGGGTCCGGGGCCAACGTCCTGACTTTC. It encodes CASSLIGSGANVLTF.

This chain uses TRBV5-4 with TRBJ2-3, with D unresolved. The CDR3 covers 16 residues. The V end was cut by 0 bases, the J end by 0 bases, with 11 bases between. CDR1 is SGHNT, CDR2 YYREEE, per germline (reference sequence). CDR3 nucleotide sequence: TGTGCCAGCAGCTTGGCCAAGACAAAGAGCACAGATACGCAGTATTTT. Translation gives CASSLAKTKSTDTQYF. The whole variable domain, remainder taken from reference TRBV5-4 and TRBJ2-3, is ETGVTQSPTHLIKTRGQQVTLRCSSQSGHNTVSWYQQALGQGPQFIFQYYREEENGRGNFPPRFSGLQFPNYSSELNVNALELDDSALYLCASSLAKTKSTDTQYFGPGTRLTVL.

This clone turned up a few times. V is TRBV30 and J is TRBJ1-5, with D maybe TRBD1 (5 bases). Germline lookup yields CDR1 GTSNPN and CDR2 SVGIG (reference sequence). Trimming stripped 1 base from V and 3 bases from J, with 10 bases between. The CDR3 runs to 14 residues. CDR3 protein: CAWSGRQFNQPQHF. For the CDR3, the DNA is TGTGCCTGGAGTGGGAGACAGTTCAATCAGCCCCAGCATTTT.

The genes are TRBV5-1 and TRBJ2-1; 8 positions agree with TRBD1. The V and J ends lost 7 bases and 2 bases, in that order; junction bases with no gene match: 11. This CDR3 is built from 16 residues. Per the germline V gene, CDR1 is SGHRS and CDR2 is YFSETQ. CDR3 sequence reads: CASAWTPGQAYNEQFF. The CDR3, as DNA: TGCGCCAGCGCATGGACCCCGGGACAGGCCTACAATGAGCAGTTCTTC.

V usage is TRBV4-2 and J usage is TRBJ2-7, with TRBD2 identical over 15 bases. Germline V gene data show CDR1 as LGHNA and CDR2 as YNFKEQ. J lost 4 bases, V lost 5 bases, and 6 bases had no gene match. This CDR3 contains 16 residues. The CDR3 DNA is TGTGCCAGCAGCACCCTTGGGACTAGCGGGGGGTACGAGCAGTACTTC. Encoded protein: CASSTLGTSGGYEQYF.

This clone has only a few counts. The J gene is TRBJ2-1, the V gene TRBV11-2; D might be TRBD1 (6 bases). The CDR3 length is 19 residues. V was cut by 5 bases and J by 7 bases, with 30 bases left in between. CDR1 SGHAT and CDR2 FQNNGV come from the germline V gene. The CDR3 nucleotides are TGTGCCAGCAGCCCGTCCCCGCGCGATGGACAACCGAGGGGGAATGAGCAGTTCTTC. Translating it yields CASSPSPRDGQPRGNEQFF. The variable domain in full, completed from reference TRBV11-2 and TRBJ2-1, reads EAGVAQSPRYKIIEKRQSVAFWCNPISGHATLYWYQQILGQGPKLLIQFQNNGVVDDSQLPKDRFSAERLKGVDSTLKIQPAKLEDSAVYLCASSPSPRDGQPRGNEQFFGPGTRLTVL.

This clone has a handful of counts. The chain has TRBV28 and TRBJ2-4; D perhaps matches TRBD1 (6 bases). The CDR3 contains 14 residues. CDR1 is MDHEN, CDR2 SYDVKM, per germline. Deletions cut 10 bases from V and 6 bases from J, with 19 bases between. The CDR3 nucleotides are TGTGCCACTACTAATTACAGGGATGCAAACATTCAGTACTTC. Amino acid sequence: CATTNYRDANIQYF.

The CDR3 loop reads CAWSVGGTTSGETQYF. The CDR3 DNA reads as TGTGCCTGGAGTGTAGGTGGGACTACGTCCGGGGAGACCCAGTACTTC. The gene calls are TRBV30 and TRBJ2-5, with TRBD2 identical over 7 bases. The V gene's germline CDR1 is GTSNPN and CDR2 SVGIG (reference sequence). The V and J ends lost 0 bases and 5 bases, in that order; junction bases with no gene match: 12. The CDR3 length is 16 residues.

As DNA, the CDR3 is TGTGCCAGCAGTTTACCGATAGCGGGAGGGATCGATGAGCAGTTCTTC. It encodes CASSLPIAGGIDEQFF. The J gene is TRBJ2-1, the V gene TRBV27; 11 bases match TRBD2. Losses at the gene ends were 2 bases for V and 8 bases for J; bases not matched to a gene: 8. The CDR3 consists of 16 residues. Germline V gene data show CDR1 as MNHEY and CDR2 as SMNVEV (reference sequence).

The genes are TRBV16 and TRBJ1-2; D remains unclear. The CDR3 spans 15 residues. The ends were cut back, 4 bases at V and 8 bases at J, with 20 bases in the middle. Germline CDR1 reads KGHSY; CDR2 reads FQNENV. For the CDR3, the DNA is TGTGCCAGCAGCCGTAGACCGAAACAACCGGGGGGCTACACCTTC. Its protein is CASSRRPKQPGGYTF.

The chain combines TRBV20-1 with TRBJ2-1; possibly TRBD2 for D (5 bases). Germline CDR1 is DFQATT and CDR2 is SNEGSKA (reference sequence). Trimming took 5 bases from V and 7 from J, leaving 9 bases between them. This CDR3 is 11 amino acids long. The CDR3 DNA reads as TGCAGTGCTGGGAGATTAAATGAGCAGTTCTTC. This sequence encodes CSAGRLNEQFF.